A selection of T cell receptor beta chains follows, all from one sample in a study of blood T cells in healthy people across ages. Each CDR3 protein gets one entry after TCRdb re-called the 5' RACE reads with MiXCR. The data show 2 million or so distinct CDR3 sequences, roughly 52% seen once. The sequenced sample consisted of blood. These receptors were obtained from a woman aged 40-49 years in good health. CDR3s include the opening cysteine and the closing phenylalanine or tryptophan. Fields, in order: V gene, clone size, J gene, D gene, CDR3 DNA, CDR3 protein. A D gene is named only where the DNA matches it firmly. Rows may omit the clone size; those that give it use once, few, many or a size class.

TRBV7-9	NA	TRBJ2-7	NA	TGTGCCAGCAGCTTATCGGACCCCCGGCAGTACTTC	CASSLSDPRQYF
TRBV10-3	once	TRBJ1-2	TRBD1	TGTGCCATCAGTAGATCGACAGGGGGATTAAGCGATGGCTACACCTTC	CAISRSTGGLSDGYTF
TRBV20-1	few	TRBJ2-6	NA	TGCAGTGCTAGGGTTAGTTGGGATTCTAGCTCTGGGGCCAACGTCCTGACTTTC	CSARVSWDSSSGANVLTF
TRBV6-5	NA	TRBJ1-6	TRBD1	TGTGCCAGCAGTGACCATCGGACAGGTTCACCCCCCCACTTT	CASSDHRTGSPPHF
TRBV4-1	few	TRBJ2-7	NA	TGCGCCAGCAGCCAGGGGCAGGGGATTGACTACGAGCAGTACTTC	CASSQGQGIDYEQYF
TRBV20-1	NA	TRBJ1-6	NA	TGCAGTGCTAGAGATTCCCAAGACCGGAGGAATTCACCCCTCCACTTT	CSARDSQDRRNSPLHF
TRBV5-1	NA	TRBJ1-1	TRBD1	TGCGCCAGCAGCCCCACCACGGGACAGGAAAAAGCTTTCTTT	CASSPTTGQEKAFF
TRBV2	NA	TRBJ1-4	NA	TGTGCCAGCAGTCCGGAGTCGGAGGGAACTAATGAAAAACTGTTTTTT	CASSPESEGTNEKLFF
TRBV28	few	TRBJ1-4	TRBD1	TGTGCCAGCAGTAGGACAGGCCTCACAACTAATGAAAAACTGTTTTTT	CASSRTGLTTNEKLFF
TRBV5-1	few	TRBJ2-3	NA	TGTGCCAGCAGCTTAGTTGGGACCACAGATACGCAGTATTTT	CASSLVGTTDTQYF
TRBV20-1	few	TRBJ2-7	TRBD2	TGCAGTGCTAGGCTAGCGGGGGGCTCCAGATACGAGCAGTACTTC	CSARLAGGSRYEQYF
TRBV3-1	NA	TRBJ2-1	NA	TGTGCCAGCGGAAGGGGACACCTCTACAATGAGCAGTTCTTC	CASGRGHLYNEQFF
TRBV9	NA	TRBJ2-3	NA	TGTGCCAGCAGCTTGGACCAACCGGGCACAGATACGCAGTATTTT	CASSLDQPGTDTQYF
TRBV5-1	NA	TRBJ2-3	NA	TGCGCCAGCAGCTTGTCAGATACCACAGATACGCAGTATTTT	CASSLSDTTDTQYF
TRBV20-1	NA	TRBJ2-1	NA	TGCAGTGCTAGAGATCGGACAACAAGGAGGAATGAGCAGTTCTTC	CSARDRTTRRNEQFF
TRBV7-9	NA	TRBJ1-5	NA	TGTGCCAGCAGCTTAGGGCTTGGGGTGGGGAATCAGCCCCAGCATTTT	CASSLGLGVGNQPQHF
TRBV7-9	NA	TRBJ1-1	TRBD1	TGTGCCAGCAGTGCCAATCGGGGGGGACAGGGCACTGAAGCTTTCTTT	CASSANRGGQGTEAFF
TRBV25-1	few	TRBJ1-2	TRBD1	TGTGCCAGCAGTGGGGGACAGGGTTACTATGGCTACACCTTC	CASSGGQGYYGYTF
TRBV29-1	few	TRBJ1-5	TRBD1	TGCAGCGTGGCAGGGGGAACTGAACAGCCCCAGCATTTT	CSVAGGTEQPQHF
TRBV19	NA	TRBJ1-1	NA	TGTGCCAGTAGTGACAAGGTGAACACTGAAACTTTCTTT	CASSDKVNTETFF
TRBV9	NA	TRBJ2-6	NA	TGTGCCAGCAGCGTAGAACCCGACAGGCCCGACCGGGCCAACGTCCTGACTTTC	CASSVEPDRPDRANVLTF